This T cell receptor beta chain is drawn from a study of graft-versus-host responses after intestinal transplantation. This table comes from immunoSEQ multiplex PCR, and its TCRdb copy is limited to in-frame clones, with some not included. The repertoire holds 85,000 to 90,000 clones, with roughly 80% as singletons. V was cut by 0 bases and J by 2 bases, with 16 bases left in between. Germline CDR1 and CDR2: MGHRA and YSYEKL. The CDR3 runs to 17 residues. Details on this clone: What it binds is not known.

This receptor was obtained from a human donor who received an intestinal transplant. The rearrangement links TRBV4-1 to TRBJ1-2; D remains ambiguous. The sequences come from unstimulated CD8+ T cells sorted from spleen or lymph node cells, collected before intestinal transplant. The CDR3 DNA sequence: TGCGCCAGCAGCCAAGATCCGGGGTGGGAGGCAAACTATGGCTACACCTTC. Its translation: CASSQDPGWEANYGYTF.